One and the same sample provided the 29 T cell receptor beta chains below, sequenced in a study of cytomegalovirus exposure and HLA in healthy donors. With 60 Vbeta and 13 Jbeta primers, the PCR was carried out. The table came from immunoSEQ multiplex PCR; TCRdb's copy has only in-frame clones and leaves some out. Of roughly 120,000 clones listed, 80% are singletons. The sample was PBMCs. These receptors were collected from a male donor in good health and CMV-seronegative.

The rearrangement joins TRBV7-8 to TRBJ2-7, with 8 bases lining up with TRBD1. V shed 7 bases and J 3 bases; nucleotides not matched to a gene: 8. CDR3 length: 14 amino acids. Germline lookup yields CDR1 SGHVS and CDR2 FQNEAQ. The chain's CDR3 is CASTADRGGYEQYF. In DNA form, the CDR3 reads TGTGCCAGCACCGCCGACAGGGGAGGCTACGAGCAGTACTTC.

The J gene is TRBJ2-1, the V gene TRBV2; TRBD2 matches at 13 bases. Germline-derived CDR1 and CDR2 are SNHLY and FYNNEI. J lost 5 bases, V lost 8 bases, and 12 bases had no gene match. This CDR3 is 17 amino acids long. The CDR3 DNA reads TGTGCCAGCGATGGACTAGCGGGAGTAGAGGTCCACAATGAGCAGTTCTTC. Translating it yields CASDGLAGVEVHNEQFF.

This clone was counted once. The junction shows a germline mismatch at one end, possibly a read error. This sequence joins TRBV7-9 and TRBJ2-1, with 7 bases identical to TRBD2. The CDR3 runs 15 residues. Germline V gene data show CDR1 as SEHNR and CDR2 as FQNEAQ (reference sequence). The CDR3 region is CSSSSRTSLNNEQFF. The CDR3 region has the DNA TGTTCCAGCAGCTCCCGGACTAGTTTGAACAATGAGCAGTTCTTC.

This sequence joins TRBV2 and TRBJ2-5, with a tentative D call TRBD2 (7 bases). The CDR3 spans 15 residues. Germline CDR1 SNHLY, CDR2 FYNNEI. V gave up 7 bases and J gave up 2 bases, with 17 bases separating them. The CDR3 is CASTRTGREQETQYF. DNA of the CDR3: TGTGCCAGCACCCGAACAGGGAGGGAGCAAGAGACCCAGTACTTC.

As regards this clone: Distinct nucleotide sequences in the sample also encode this CDR3. The chain uses TRBV4-1 and TRBJ2-7; 10 nucleotides match TRBD2. V dropped 0 bases and J dropped 4; count of bases not matched to a gene: 9. CDR3 size: 17 residues. Germline V gene sequence: CDR1 MGHRA, CDR2 YSYEKL. Here the CDR3 DNA reads TGCGCCAGCAGCCAAGAAGGCCTAGCGGGAGCTTCGTACGAGCAGTACTTC. Residues: CASSQEGLAGASYEQYF.

V usage is TRBV7-9 and J usage is TRBJ1-1; D is perhaps TRBD1 (6 bases). The ends were cut back, 6 bases at V and 4 bases at J, with 24 bases in the middle. The CDR3 runs 17 residues. The germline CDR1 and CDR2 sequences are SEHNR and FQNEAQ (reference sequence). The CDR3 region is CASRPSWGRSVATEAFF. The DNA of the CDR3 is TGTGCCAGCAGACCTTCCTGGGGGCGGTCGGTTGCCACTGAAGCTTTCTTT.

This chain joins TRBV30 and TRBJ2-6; D possibly corresponds to TRBD2 (5 bases). V was trimmed by 4 bases and J by 2 bases, leaving 15 bases between them. The length of the CDR3 is 16 residues. Germline V gene data show CDR1 as GTSNPN and CDR2 as SVGIG (reference sequence). The CDR3: CAWTPWGVTGANVLTF. The CDR3 DNA reads TGTGCCTGGACCCCCTGGGGAGTAACTGGGGCCAACGTCCTGACTTTC. Looking up the rest from reference TRBV30 and TRBJ2-6 gives the full variable domain: SQTIHQWPATLVQPVGSPLSLECTVEGTSNPNLYWYRQAAGRGLQLLFYSVGIGQISSEVPQNLSASRPQDRQFILSSKKLLLSDSGFYLCAWTPWGVTGANVLTFGAGSRLTVL.

The J gene is TRBJ1-1, the V gene TRBV10-3; 7 bases fit TRBD1. Trimming at V came to 10 bases and at J to 0 bases, leaving 5 bases not matched to a gene. The CDR3 extends over 13 amino acids. Germline lookup yields CDR1 ENHRY and CDR2 SYGVKD. This chain's CDR3 is CATATGMNTEAFF. CDR3 in DNA: TGTGCCACCGCGACAGGGATGAACACTGAAGCTTTCTTT.

This chain uses TRBV5-8 with TRBJ2-1; possibly TRBD1 for D (5 bases). The ends were cut back, 7 bases at V and 4 bases at J, with 12 bases in the middle. This CDR3 spans 13 amino acids. From germline, CDR1 is SGHTS and CDR2 YDEGEE. The CDR3, as DNA: TGTGCCAGCTCCGGTCAGGGATACAATGAGCAGTTCTTC. Translation gives CASSGQGYNEQFF.

J is TRBJ2-5 and V is TRBV5-6, with D perhaps TRBD2 (5 bases). The CDR3 consists of 14 residues. Between the trimmed V and J ends, which lost 4 bases and 3 bases, there was a span of 13 bases. Germline V gene sequence: CDR1 SGHDT, CDR2 YYEEEE. CDR3 DNA sequence: TGTGCCAGCAGCCTCGGAGGTCTCGAAGAGACCCAGTACTTC. This translates into CASSLGGLEETQYF.

This clone was counted between two and nine times. V usage is TRBV7-2 and J usage is TRBJ1-2; D might be TRBD1 (6 bases). CDR3 length equals 17 residues. Germline V gene sequence: CDR1 SGHTA, CDR2 FQGNSA. The V gene lost 5 bases and the J gene lost 3 bases, with 22 bases spanning the gap. CDR3 DNA: TGTGCCAGCAGCCCCGGAGGTGTGGGGGCTGAATACTATGGCTACACCTTC. Amino acids: CASSPGGVGAEYYGYTF. Full variable domain (rest looked up from reference TRBV7-2 and TRBJ1-2): GAGVSQSPSNKVTEKGKDVELRCDPISGHTALYWYRQSLGQGLEFLIYFQGNSAPDKSGLPSDRFSAERTGGSVSTLTIQRTQQEDSAVYLCASSPGGVGAEYYGYTFGSGTRLTVV.

The sample holds a few counts of this clone. This chain links TRBV5-6 with TRBJ2-7, with TRBD2 matching 8 bases. Per germline, CDR1 SGHDT and CDR2 YYEEEE. V shed 6 bases and J 5 bases; nucleotides not matched to a gene: 7. CDR3 length equals 13 residues. CDR3 DNA sequence: TGTGCCAGCAACGTACGAGCGGGAGACGAGCAGTACTTC. Protein: CASNVRAGDEQYF.

V and J are TRBV4-3 and TRBJ1-2, with a possible D match to TRBD1 (5 bases). Germline V gene sequence: CDR1 LGHNA, CDR2 YSLEER. The CDR3 has 15 amino acids. V was pared by 1 base and J by 8 bases, with 17 bases between. DNA of the CDR3: TGCGCCAGCAGCCAAGCGAGACAGAGCCTAAGGGGCTACACCTTC. Translated: CASSQARQSLRGYTF.

The chain couples TRBV30 to TRBJ2-2; tentatively, D is TRBD1 (5 bases). Per the germline V gene, CDR1 is GTSNPN and CDR2 is SVGIG (reference sequence). The V gene lost 0 bases and the J gene lost 2 bases, with 16 bases spanning the gap. This CDR3 has 17 residues. Here the CDR3 reads CAWSVWLRTPNTGELFF. The CDR3 bases are TGTGCCTGGAGTGTTTGGCTCCGGACACCCAACACCGGGGAGCTGTTTTTT.

The chain employs TRBV19 and TRBJ1-1, with 10 bases aligning to TRBD1. CDR1 is LNHDA and CDR2 is SQIVND in the germline V gene (reference sequence). This CDR3 spans 19 amino acids. Unmatched junction bases numbered 13, after V lost 3 bases and J lost 0 bases. The CDR3 protein is CASSIWDRGRVVMNTEAFF. For the CDR3, the DNA is TGTGCCAGTAGTATTTGGGACAGGGGACGCGTTGTAATGAACACTGAAGCTTTCTTT.

The count of this clone is one. The chain has TRBV7-8 and TRBJ2-7; TRBD2 matches 9 bases. CDR1 SGHVS and CDR2 FQNEAQ come from the germline V gene. With V trimmed by 6 bases and J by 2 bases, 8 bases remained unmatched. The CDR3 is made up of 15 amino acids. In DNA, the CDR3 is TGTGCCAGCAGTCAAGAGCGGGGGGCGGCCTACGAGCAGTACTTC. Amino acid sequence: CASSQERGAAYEQYF.

This clone was seen just once. The chain combines TRBV6-6 with TRBJ2-7, with TRBD1 matching 8 bases. The CDR3 has 16 amino acids. CDR1 is MNHNY and CDR2 is SVGAGI in the germline V gene (reference sequence). The V and J ends lost 1 base and 5 bases, in that order; junction bases with no gene match: 10. CDR3 in amino acids: CASSYYRTGKANEQYF. The CDR3 DNA is TGTGCCAGCAGTTACTACAGGACAGGGAAGGCAAACGAGCAGTACTTC.

This clone has just a few counts. The chain carries TRBV5-1 and TRBJ2-3, with TRBD2 matching 7 bases. Trimming took 3 bases from V and 6 from J; bases not matched to a gene: 10. CDR3 length: 15 amino acids. The V gene's germline CDR1 is SGHRS and CDR2 YFSETQ. In DNA form, the CDR3 reads TGCGCCAGCAGCTCGGGCGGGGGTGGGTCCGATACGCAGTATTTT. Protein product: CASSSGGGGSDTQYF.

This clone was seen just once. The chain carries TRBV7-2 and TRBJ2-6, with 7 bases matching TRBD2. Per the germline V gene, CDR1 is SGHTA and CDR2 is FQGNSA. The CDR3 length is 18 residues. V shed 5 bases and J 0 bases; nucleotides not matched to a gene: 10. The CDR3 DNA is TGTGCCAGCAGCCCCCGTGGGACTACGTTCTCTGGGGCCAACGTCCTGACTTTC. Residues: CASSPRGTTFSGANVLTF.

The CDR3 is CASSTDSLSTDTQYF. As DNA, the CDR3 is TGTGCCAGCAGCACGGACAGTTTAAGCACAGATACGCAGTATTTT. The V call is TRBV9, the J call TRBJ2-3; maybe TRBD1 (6 bases). The V gene lost 4 bases and the J gene lost 0 bases, with 12 bases spanning the gap. CDR3 size: 15 residues. Germline lookup yields CDR1 SGDLS and CDR2 YYNGEE.

The chain recombines TRBV6-1 with TRBJ2-7; 8 bases map to TRBD2. Trimming removed 8 bases from V and 0 bases from J; junction bases left unmatched: 9. CDR3 length: 15 residues. From germline, CDR1 is MNHNS and CDR2 SASEGT. CDR3 residues: CASRSGTRTSYEQYF. The CDR3 DNA is TGTGCCAGCCGATCCGGGACTAGGACCTCCTACGAGCAGTACTTC.

J is TRBJ2-1 and V is TRBV11-2; maybe TRBD2 (7 bases). The CDR3 spans 14 residues. V dropped 1 base and J dropped 8 bases, with 12 bases sitting between them. Germline loops: CDR1 SGHAT, CDR2 FQNNGV. In nucleotides, the CDR3 is TGTGCCAGCAGCTTAGGGGGGGGCCGCCATGAGCAGTTCTTC. Translated: CASSLGGGRHEQFF.

The chain recombines TRBV7-6 with TRBJ1-6; D gene uncertain. The CDR3 is 13 amino acids. The germline V and J ends were trimmed by 1 base and 8 bases, with 6 bases remaining between them. Germline loops: CDR1 SGHVS, CDR2 FNYEAQ. As DNA, the CDR3 is TGTGCCAGCAGCTTAGTCGGGGATTCACCCCTCCACTTT. As protein: CASSLVGDSPLHF.

The rearrangement uses TRBV5-4 and TRBJ2-5; maybe TRBD1 (5 bases). The germline V and J ends were trimmed by 2 bases and 5 bases, with 19 bases remaining between them. The CDR3 is 16 amino acids. CDR1 and CDR2 from the germline V gene are SGHNT and YYREEE (reference sequence). CDR3 DNA sequence: TGTGCCAGCAGCTTTAGGGGCACGCCCGGAAGGGAGACCCAGTACTTC. It codes for CASSFRGTPGRETQYF. Filled out from reference TRBV5-4 and TRBJ2-5, the complete variable domain reads ETGVTQSPTHLIKTRGQQVTLRCSSQSGHNTVSWYQQALGQGPQFIFQYYREEENGRGNFPPRFSGLQFPNYSSELNVNALELDDSALYLCASSFRGTPGRETQYFGPGTRLLVL.

The table lists this clone with a few counts. V and J are TRBV12-5 and TRBJ2-1, with 7 bases matching TRBD2. This CDR3 spans 13 amino acids. CDR1 is LGHNT and CDR2 is FRNRAP in the germline V gene. The V and J ends lost 10 bases and 3 bases, in that order; junction bases with no gene match: 6. The DNA for the CDR3 is TGTGCTACTCTAGCGGAACACTACAATGAGCAGTTCTTC. Translating it yields CATLAEHYNEQFF. Full variable domain (rest looked up from reference TRBV12-5 and TRBJ2-1): DARVTQTPRHKVTEMGQEVTMRCQPILGHNTVFWYRQTMMQGLELLAYFRNRAPLDDSGMPKDRFSAEMPDATLATLKIQPSEPRDSAVYFCATLAEHYNEQFFGPGTRLTVL.

The chain is built from TRBV2 and TRBJ2-7; 7 bases line up with TRBD1. Per germline, CDR1 SNHLY and CDR2 FYNNEI. V lost 9 bases, J lost 3 bases, and 8 bases stayed unmatched. CDR3 size: 13 residues. The CDR3 loop is CARRQGFGYEQYF. The CDR3 DNA is TGTGCCAGAAGACAGGGATTTGGCTACGAGCAGTACTTC.

The V and J genes are TRBV10-3 and TRBJ2-3, with TRBD1 as a possible D gene (5 bases). This CDR3 is 15 amino acids long. Germline V gene lookup returns CDR1 ENHRY and CDR2 SYGVKD. Trimming took off 6 bases at V and 0 bases at J, with 13 bases between the two ends. This CDR3 reads CAIRATETSTDTQYF. For the CDR3, the DNA is TGTGCCATCAGGGCGACAGAAACTAGCACAGATACGCAGTATTTT.

V and J are TRBV7-2 and TRBJ1-3; 8 bases map to TRBD1. Germline assignment: CDR1 SGHTA and CDR2 FQGNSA. Germline trimming cut 5 bases from V and 4 bases from J; bases unmatched to any gene: 4. CDR3 length: 14 residues. CDR3 bases: TGTGCCAGCAGCCCAGGGACAGGCGGAAACACCATATATTTT. It yields the protein CASSPGTGGNTIYF.

In this sample, this clone turned up a few times. J is TRBJ1-2 and V is TRBV30, with D tentatively TRBD1 (5 bases). The CDR3 loop spans 11 amino acids. Trimming pared 5 bases from V and 7 bases from J, leaving 11 bases between. CDR1 and CDR2 from the germline V gene are GTSNPN and SVGIG (reference sequence). The CDR3 reads CAWGTGSGYTF. For the CDR3, the DNA is TGTGCCTGGGGGACCGGGAGTGGCTACACCTTC.